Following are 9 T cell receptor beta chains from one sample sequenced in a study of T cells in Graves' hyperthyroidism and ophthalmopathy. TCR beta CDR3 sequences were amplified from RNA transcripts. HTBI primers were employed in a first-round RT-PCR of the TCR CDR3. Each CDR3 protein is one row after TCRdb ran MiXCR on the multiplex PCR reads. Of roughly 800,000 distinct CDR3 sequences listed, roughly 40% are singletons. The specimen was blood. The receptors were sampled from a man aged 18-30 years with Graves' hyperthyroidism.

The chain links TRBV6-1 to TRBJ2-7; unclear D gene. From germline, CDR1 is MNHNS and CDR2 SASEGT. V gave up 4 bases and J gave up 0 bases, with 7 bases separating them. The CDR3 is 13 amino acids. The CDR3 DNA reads TGTGCCAGCAGTGGGGAAGTCTCCTACGAGCAGTACTTC. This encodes CASSGEVSYEQYF.

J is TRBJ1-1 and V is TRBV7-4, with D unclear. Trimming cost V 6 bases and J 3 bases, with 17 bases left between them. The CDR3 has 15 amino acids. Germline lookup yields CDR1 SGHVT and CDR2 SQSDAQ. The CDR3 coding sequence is TGTGCCAGCAGAGACGCTTCGGGCGGCGACACTGAAGCTTTCTTT. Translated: CASRDASGGDTEAFF.

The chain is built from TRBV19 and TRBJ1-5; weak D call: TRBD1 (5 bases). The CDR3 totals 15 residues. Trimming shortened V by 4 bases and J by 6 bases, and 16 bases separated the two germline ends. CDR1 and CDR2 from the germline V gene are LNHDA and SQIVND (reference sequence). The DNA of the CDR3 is TGTGCCAGTAGTAGGTATTCGTCGGGACCTCAGCCCCAGCATTTT. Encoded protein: CASSRYSSGPQPQHF.

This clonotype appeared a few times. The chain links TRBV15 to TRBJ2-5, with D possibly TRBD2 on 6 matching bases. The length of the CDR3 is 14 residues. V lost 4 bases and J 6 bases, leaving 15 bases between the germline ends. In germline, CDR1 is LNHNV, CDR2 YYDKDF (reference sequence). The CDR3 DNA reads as TGTGCCACCAGCAATGGGGGAGGCGCAAAGACCCAGTACTTC. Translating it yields CATSNGGGAKTQYF.

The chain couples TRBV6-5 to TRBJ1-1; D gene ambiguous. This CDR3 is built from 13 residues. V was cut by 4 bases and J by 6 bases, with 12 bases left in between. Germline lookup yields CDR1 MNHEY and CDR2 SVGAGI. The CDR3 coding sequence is TGTGCCAGCAGTTTTACCCCTTTTGCTGAAGCTTTCTTT. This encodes CASSFTPFAEAFF.

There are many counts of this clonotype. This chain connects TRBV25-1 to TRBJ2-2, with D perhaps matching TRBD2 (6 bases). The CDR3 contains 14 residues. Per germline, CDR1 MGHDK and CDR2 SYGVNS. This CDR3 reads CVTGVPADTGELFF. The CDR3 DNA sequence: TGTGTCACGGGGGTTCCTGCCGACACCGGGGAGCTGTTTTTT. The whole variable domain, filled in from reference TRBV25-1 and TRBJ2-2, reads EADIYQTPRYLVIGTGKKITLECSQTMGHDKMYWYQQDPGMELHLIHYSYGVNSTEKGDLSSESTVSRIRTEHFPLTLESARPSHTSQYLCVTGVPADTGELFFGEGSRLTVL.

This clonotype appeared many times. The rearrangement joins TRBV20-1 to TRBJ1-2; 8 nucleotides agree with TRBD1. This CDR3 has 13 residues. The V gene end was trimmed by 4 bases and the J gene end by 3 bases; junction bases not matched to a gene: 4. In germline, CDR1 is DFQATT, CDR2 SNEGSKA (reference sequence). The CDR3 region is CSATQGGDYGYTF. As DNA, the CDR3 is TGCAGTGCTACACAGGGGGGCGACTATGGCTACACCTTC.

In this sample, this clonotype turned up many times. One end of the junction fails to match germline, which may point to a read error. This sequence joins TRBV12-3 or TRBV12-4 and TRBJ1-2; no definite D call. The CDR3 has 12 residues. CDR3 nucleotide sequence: TGTGCCAGCAGCTTAGGAGGGAGTGGCTACACCTTC. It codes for CASSLGGSGYTF.

CDR3 sequence: CASSRGAESNQPQHF. The CDR3, as DNA: TGTGCCAGCAGCAGGGGGGCCGAATCCAATCAGCCCCAGCATTTT. The V and J genes are TRBV2 and TRBJ1-5; the match to TRBD1 covers 7 bases. This CDR3 has 15 residues. The trim removed 6 bases at V and 3 bases at J, leaving 8 bases unmatched. Germline V lookup: CDR1 SNHLY, CDR2 FYNNEI.